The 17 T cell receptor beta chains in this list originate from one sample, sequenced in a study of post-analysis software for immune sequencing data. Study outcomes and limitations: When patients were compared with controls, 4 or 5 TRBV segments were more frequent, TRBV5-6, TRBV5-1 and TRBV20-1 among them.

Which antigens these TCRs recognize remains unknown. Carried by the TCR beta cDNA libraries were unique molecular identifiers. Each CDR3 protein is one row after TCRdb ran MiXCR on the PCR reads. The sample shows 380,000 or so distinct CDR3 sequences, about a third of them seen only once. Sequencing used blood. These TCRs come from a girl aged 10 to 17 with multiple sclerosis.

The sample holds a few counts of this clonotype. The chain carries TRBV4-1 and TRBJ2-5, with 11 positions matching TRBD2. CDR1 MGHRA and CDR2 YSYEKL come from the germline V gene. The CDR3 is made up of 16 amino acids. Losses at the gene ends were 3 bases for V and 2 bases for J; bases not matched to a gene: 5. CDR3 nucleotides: TGCGCCAGCAGCCACAGTAGCGGGGGGGATCAAGAGACCCAGTACTTC. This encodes CASSHSSGGDQETQYF.

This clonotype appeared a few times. The CDR3 sequence is CASSFVDQGAGTEAFF. The CDR3 nucleotides are TGTGCCAGCAGCTTCGTAGACCAGGGGGCGGGCACTGAAGCTTTCTTT. The chain has TRBV7-2 and TRBJ1-1; 8 bases agree with TRBD1. The CDR3 loop spans 16 amino acids. After removal of 3 bases from V and 4 bases from J, the junction contained 10 bases not matched to a gene. Per the germline V gene, CDR1 is SGHTA and CDR2 is FQGNSA.

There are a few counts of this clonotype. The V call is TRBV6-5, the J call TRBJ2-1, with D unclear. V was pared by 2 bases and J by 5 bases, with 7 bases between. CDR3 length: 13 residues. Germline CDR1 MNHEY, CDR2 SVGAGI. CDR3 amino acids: CASSYRSHNEQFF. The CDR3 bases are TGTGCCAGCAGTTACAGGAGTCACAATGAGCAGTTCTTC.

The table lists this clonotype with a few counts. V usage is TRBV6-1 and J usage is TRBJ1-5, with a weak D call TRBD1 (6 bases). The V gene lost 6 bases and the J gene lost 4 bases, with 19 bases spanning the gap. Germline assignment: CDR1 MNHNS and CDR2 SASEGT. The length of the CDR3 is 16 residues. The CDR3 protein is CASREQGTPGNQPQHF. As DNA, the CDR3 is TGTGCCAGCAGGGAACAGGGAACTCCGGGGAATCAGCCCCAGCATTTT.

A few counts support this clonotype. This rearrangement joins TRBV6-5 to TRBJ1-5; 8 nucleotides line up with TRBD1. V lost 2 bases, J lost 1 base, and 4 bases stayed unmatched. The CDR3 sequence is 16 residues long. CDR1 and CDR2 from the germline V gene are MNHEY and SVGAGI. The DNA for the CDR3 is TGTGCCAGCAGTTACGCCAGGACAGGGAGCAATCAGCCCCAGCATTTT. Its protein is CASSYARTGSNQPQHF.

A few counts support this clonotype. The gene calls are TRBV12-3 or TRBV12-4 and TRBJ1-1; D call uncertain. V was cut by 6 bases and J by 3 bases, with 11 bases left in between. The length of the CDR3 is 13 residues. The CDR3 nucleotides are TGTGCCAGCAGCCCAACCCGGGACACTGAAGCTTTCTTT. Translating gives CASSPTRDTEAFF.

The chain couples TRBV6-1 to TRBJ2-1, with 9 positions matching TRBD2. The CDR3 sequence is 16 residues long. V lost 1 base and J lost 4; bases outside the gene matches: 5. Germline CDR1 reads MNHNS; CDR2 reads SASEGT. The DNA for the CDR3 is TGTGCCAGCAGTGAAGTAGGCGGGGGGGTGTACAATGAGCAGTTCTTC. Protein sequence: CASSEVGGGVYNEQFF.

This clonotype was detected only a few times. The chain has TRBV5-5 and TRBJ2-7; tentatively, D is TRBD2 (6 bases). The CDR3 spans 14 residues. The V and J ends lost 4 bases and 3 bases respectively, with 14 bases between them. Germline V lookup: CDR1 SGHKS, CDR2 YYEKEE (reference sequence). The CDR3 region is CASSLDRRGYEQYF. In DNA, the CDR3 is TGTGCCAGCAGCCTAGATAGGAGGGGCTACGAGCAGTACTTC.

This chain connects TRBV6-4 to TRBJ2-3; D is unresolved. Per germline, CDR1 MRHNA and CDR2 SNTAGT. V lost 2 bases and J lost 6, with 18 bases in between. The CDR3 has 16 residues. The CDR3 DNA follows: TGTGCCAGCAGTGACGTCCACTCTAGTGACGGGGATACGCAGTATTTT. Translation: CASSDVHSSDGDTQYF.

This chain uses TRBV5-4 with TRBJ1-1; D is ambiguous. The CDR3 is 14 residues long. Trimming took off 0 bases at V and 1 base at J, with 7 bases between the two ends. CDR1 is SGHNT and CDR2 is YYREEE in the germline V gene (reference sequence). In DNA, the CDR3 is TGTGCCAGCAGCTTGGACGTCGGGAACACTGAAGCTTTCTTT. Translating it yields CASSLDVGNTEAFF.

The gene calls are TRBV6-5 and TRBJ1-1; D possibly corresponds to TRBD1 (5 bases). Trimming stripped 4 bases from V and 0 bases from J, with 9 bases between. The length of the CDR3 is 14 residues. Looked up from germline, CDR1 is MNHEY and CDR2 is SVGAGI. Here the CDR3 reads CASSWDGLNTEAFF. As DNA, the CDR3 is TGTGCCAGCAGTTGGGACGGACTGAACACTGAAGCTTTCTTT.

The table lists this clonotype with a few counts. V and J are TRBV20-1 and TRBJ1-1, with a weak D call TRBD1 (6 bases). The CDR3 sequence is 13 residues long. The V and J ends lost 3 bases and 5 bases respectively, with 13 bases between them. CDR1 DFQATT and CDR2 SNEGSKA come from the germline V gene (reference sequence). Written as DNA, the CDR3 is TGCAGTGCTAGGTCCAGGGGAGGTACTGAAGCTTTCTTT. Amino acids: CSARSRGGTEAFF.

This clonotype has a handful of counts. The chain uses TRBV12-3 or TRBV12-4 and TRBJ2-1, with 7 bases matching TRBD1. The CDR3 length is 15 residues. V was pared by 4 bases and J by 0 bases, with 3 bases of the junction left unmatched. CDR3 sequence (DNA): TGTGCCAGCAGTTCGGGACAGCTCTCCTACAATGAGCAGTTCTTC. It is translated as CASSSGQLSYNEQFF.

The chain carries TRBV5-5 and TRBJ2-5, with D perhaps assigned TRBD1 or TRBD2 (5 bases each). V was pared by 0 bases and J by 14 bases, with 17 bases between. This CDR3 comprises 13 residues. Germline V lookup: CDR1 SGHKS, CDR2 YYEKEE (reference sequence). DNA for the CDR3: TGTGCCAGCAGCTTGGCAGGGAGTTACGAGCACTACTTC. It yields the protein CASSLAGSYEHYF.

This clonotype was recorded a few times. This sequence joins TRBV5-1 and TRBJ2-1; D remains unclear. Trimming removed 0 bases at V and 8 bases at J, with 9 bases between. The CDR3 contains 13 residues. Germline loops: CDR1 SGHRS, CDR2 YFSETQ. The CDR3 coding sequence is TGCGCCAGCAGCTTGGGGGTAGGCGATGAGCAGTTCTTC. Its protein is CASSLGVGDEQFF.

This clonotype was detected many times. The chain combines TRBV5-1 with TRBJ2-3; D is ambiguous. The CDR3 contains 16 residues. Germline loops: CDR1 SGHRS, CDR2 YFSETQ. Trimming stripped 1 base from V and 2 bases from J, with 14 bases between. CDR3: CASSLLGYAVTDTQYF. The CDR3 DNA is TGCGCCAGCAGCTTGTTGGGCTATGCTGTCACAGATACGCAGTATTTT.

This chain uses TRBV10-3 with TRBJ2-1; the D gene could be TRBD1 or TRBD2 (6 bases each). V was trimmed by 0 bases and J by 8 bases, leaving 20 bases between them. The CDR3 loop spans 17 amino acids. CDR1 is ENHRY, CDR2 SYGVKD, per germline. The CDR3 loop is CAISESTGLPSLDEQFF. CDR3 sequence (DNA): TGTGCCATCAGTGAGTCGACAGGACTACCCTCTTTGGATGAGCAGTTCTTC.